A selection of T cell receptor beta chains follows, all from one sample in a study of T cell repertoires in cytomegalovirus infection. TCRdb reprocessed the reads with MiXCR, giving one entry per CDR3 protein. The table has roughly 730,000 distinct CDR3 sequences, roughly 30% seen once. Their cognate antigens are unknown. The sample in question was cultured PBMCs, obtained from culture after CMV antigen stimulation. The receptor source for this set is a human donor in good health (CMV status not recorded). Some clones in this sample may be carry-over from other donors' samples. CDR3s include the opening cysteine and the closing phenylalanine or tryptophan. A D gene is named only where the DNA matches it firmly. Clone size is given for some rows only: seen once, a few or many times, or a class if the clone is expanded.

D: -; J: TRBJ2-7; size: -; length: 14; V: TRBV7-6; DNA: TGTGCCAGCAGCCCTGCTATTGTGCCCTACGAGCAGTACTTC; CDR3: CASSPAIVPYEQYF
D: -; J: TRBJ2-5; size: many; length: 12; V: TRBV12-5; DNA: TGTGCTAGTGCAGGGGACTCCTCAATCCAGTACTTC; CDR3: CASAGDSSIQYF
D: -; J: TRBJ2-5; size: -; length: 12; V: TRBV2; DNA: TGTGCCAGCAGTGAAGTCTTCTTAGGCCAGTACTTC; CDR3: CASSEVFLGQYF
D: -; J: TRBJ2-7; size: few; length: 13; V: TRBV6-5; DNA: TGTGCCAGCAGGCTTGGGGGCTCCTACGAGCAGTACTTC; CDR3: CASRLGGSYEQYF
D: -; J: TRBJ2-7; size: -; length: 15; V: TRBV7-8; DNA: TGTGCCAGCAGCTTAGACCCTACAAGCTCCTACGAGCAGTACTTC; CDR3: CASSLDPTSSYEQYF
D: -; J: TRBJ2-7; size: -; length: 12; V: TRBV20-1; DNA: TGCAGTGCTAGCAAACAGGCGGAAGAGCAGTACTTC; CDR3: CSASKQAEEQYF
D: -; J: TRBJ1-5; size: -; length: 13; V: TRBV27; DNA: TGTGCCAGCAGTTTTAGCGTCGGTCAGCCCCAGCATTTT; CDR3: CASSFSVGQPQHF
D: TRBD2; J: TRBJ2-3; size: -; length: 15; V: TRBV20-1; DNA: TGCAGTGCTAGAGGGACTAGCAGCCTCACAGATACGCAGTATTTT; CDR3: CSARGTSSLTDTQYF
D: TRBD1; J: TRBJ1-5; size: -; length: 17; V: TRBV19; DNA: TGTGCCAGTAGTATAGTCCCCGGGGGACAGGGCAATCAGCCCCAGCATTTT; CDR3: CASSIVPGGQGNQPQHF
D: TRBD2; J: TRBJ2-3; size: -; length: 16; V: TRBV6-2/TRBV6-3; DNA: TGTGCCAGCAGTCCTCCACTAGCGGGAGTGGCAGATACGCAGTATTTT; CDR3: CASSPPLAGVADTQYF
D: -; J: TRBJ1-1; size: -; length: 14; V: TRBV6-5; DNA: TGTGCCAGCAGTTCGGACGTTTGGAACACTGAAGCTTTCTTT; CDR3: CASSSDVWNTEAFF
D: TRBD1; J: TRBJ2-7; size: -; length: 15; V: TRBV15; DNA: TGTGCCACCAGCAGAGATCCGGGACAGGGGTACGAGCAGTACTTC; CDR3: CATSRDPGQGYEQYF
D: -; J: TRBJ1-5; size: few; length: 16; V: TRBV28; DNA: TGTGCCAGCATTGAGTTAGGCTCGGGTAGCAATCAGCCCCAGCATTTT; CDR3: CASIELGSGSNQPQHF
D: TRBD2; J: TRBJ2-1; size: -; length: 15; V: TRBV7-2; DNA: TGTGCCAGCAGCGGACAGACTAGCGGGCTCGCTGAGCAGTTCTTC; CDR3: CASSGQTSGLAEQFF
D: TRBD1; J: TRBJ1-2; size: -; length: 15; V: TRBV4-1; DNA: TGCGCCAGCAGCGAGACAGGGGGAAAGGATAAGGGCTACACCTTC; CDR3: CASSETGGKDKGYTF
D: -; J: TRBJ1-2; size: -; length: 13; V: TRBV18; DNA: TGTGCCAGCTCACCAGGGCCAGGGGATGGCTACACCTTC; CDR3: CASSPGPGDGYTF
D: TRBD2; J: TRBJ2-7; size: few; length: 15; V: TRBV7-2; DNA: TGTGCCAGCAGCTCGGAACTAGCGGGTTCCTACGAGCAGTACTTC; CDR3: CASSSELAGSYEQYF
D: TRBD2; J: TRBJ2-1; size: -; length: 18; V: TRBV10-2; DNA: TGCGCCAGCAGTGAACCTTCGAGACTAGCGGGAGCCTACAATGAGCAGTTCTTC; CDR3: CASSEPSRLAGAYNEQFF
D: -; J: TRBJ1-4; size: many; length: 14; V: TRBV7-2; DNA: TGTGCCAGCAGCTTCGGTCTTTCAGGGGAAAAACTGTTTTTT; CDR3: CASSFGLSGEKLFF
D: TRBD2; J: TRBJ2-2; size: -; length: 18; V: TRBV7-2; DNA: TGTGCCAGCAGCTACGGACTGAGCAGCGGGAGGGACACCGGGGAGCTGTTTTTT; CDR3: CASSYGLSSGRDTGELFF
D: TRBD1; J: TRBJ1-2; size: few; length: 13; V: TRBV10-3; DNA: TGTGCCATCACCCAGGACAGGGACTATGGCTACACCTTC; CDR3: CAITQDRDYGYTF
D: TRBD1; J: TRBJ2-7; size: -; length: 15; V: TRBV4-1; DNA: TGCGCCAGCAGCCAGAACCGGGACAGGGCCCACGAGCAGTACTTC; CDR3: CASSQNRDRAHEQYF
D: -; J: TRBJ1-1; size: -; length: 15; V: TRBV6-1; DNA: TGTGCCAGCAGTGAAGGCTGGGGATCGAACACTGAAGCTTTCTTT; CDR3: CASSEGWGSNTEAFF
D: TRBD1; J: TRBJ2-3; size: many; length: 15; V: TRBV12-3/TRBV12-4; DNA: TGTGCCAGCAGTTTAGCGGGACAGGGCACAGATACGCAGTATTTT; CDR3: CASSLAGQGTDTQYF
D: -; J: TRBJ1-4; size: -; length: 15; V: TRBV28; DNA: TGTGCCAGCAGTTCCCTTGGGGACACAAGAGAAAAACTGTTTTTT; CDR3: CASSSLGDTREKLFF
D: -; J: TRBJ2-7; size: few; length: 14; V: TRBV7-2; DNA: TGTGCCAGCAGCTTAGGCGGGAATAGGTACGAGCAGTACTTC; CDR3: CASSLGGNRYEQYF
D: -; J: TRBJ2-1; size: few; length: 12; V: TRBV12-3/TRBV12-4; DNA: TGTGCCAGCTCAAAAGGGGCCAATGAGCAGTTCTTC; CDR3: CASSKGANEQFF
D: -; J: TRBJ2-3; size: -; length: 13; V: TRBV20-1; DNA: TGCAGTGTCGGTCGGGATGACACAGATACGCAGTATTTT; CDR3: CSVGRDDTDTQYF
D: -; J: TRBJ2-3; size: -; length: 13; V: TRBV20-1; DNA: TGCAGTGCTGGGGTAGGGCCGAGGGATACGCAGTATTTT; CDR3: CSAGVGPRDTQYF
D: -; J: TRBJ2-5; size: few; length: 10; V: TRBV12-3/TRBV12-4; DNA: TGTGCCAGCCTCCAGGAGACCCAGTACTTC; CDR3: CASLQETQYF
D: TRBD2; J: TRBJ2-3; size: many; length: 17; V: TRBV7-2; DNA: TGTGCCAGCAGCCCTGGGACTAGCGGGGGGGCGGTAGATACGCAGTATTTT; CDR3: CASSPGTSGGAVDTQYF
D: -; J: TRBJ1-1; size: -; length: 13; V: TRBV2; DNA: TGTGCCAGCAGTGAAAGGGTCTCGCAGCGGGCTTTCTTT; CDR3: CASSERVSQRAFF
D: -; J: TRBJ2-4; size: few; length: 14; V: TRBV5-1; DNA: TGCGCCAGCAGCTTGGACAGGGGAGGGAACATTCAGTACTTC; CDR3: CASSLDRGGNIQYF
D: TRBD2; J: TRBJ2-7; size: few; length: 17; V: TRBV4-1; DNA: TGCGCCAGCAGCTTAGGAAGCGGGGGTCTTCCCCCCTACGAGCAGTACTTC; CDR3: CASSLGSGGLPPYEQYF
D: -; J: TRBJ2-2; size: many; length: 14; V: TRBV7-2; DNA: TGTGCCAGCAGCGAGAGTAGGAACACCGGGGAGCTGTTTTTT; CDR3: CASSESRNTGELFF
D: -; J: TRBJ2-7; size: few; length: 14; V: TRBV5-6; DNA: TGTGCCAGCAGCCCCGAGGACTCAAACTACGAGCAGTACTTC; CDR3: CASSPEDSNYEQYF